Below, 27 T cell receptor beta chains from the same sample are listed, as sequenced in a study of cytomegalovirus exposure and HLA in healthy donors. PCR amplification relied on 60 Vbeta primers (plus 13 Jbeta primers). TCRdb's table, derived via immunoSEQ multiplex PCR, lists solely in-frame clones and lacks some. The table gives more than 55,000 clones; the top ten clones make up roughly 4.7% of it. Sequenced sample: PBMCs. These receptors originate from a woman aged 40 to 50 in good health and CMV-seropositive.

The J gene is TRBJ2-7, the V gene TRBV29-1, with 10 bases lining up with TRBD2. The CDR3 is 15 residues long. Per germline, CDR1 SQVTM and CDR2 ANQGSEA. The V gene end was trimmed by 6 bases and the J gene end by 0 bases; junction bases not matched to a gene: 8. CDR3: CSVAPLAGVSYEQYF. Here the CDR3 DNA reads TGCAGCGTCGCCCCTCTAGCGGGAGTCTCCTACGAGCAGTACTTC.

Written as DNA, the CDR3 is TGTGCCAGCTCACCAAACAGGGGATCGAATTCACCCCTCCACTTT. Amino acid sequence: CASSPNRGSNSPLHF. The chain is built from TRBV18 and TRBJ1-6; 7 bases match TRBD1. V shed 2 bases and J 7 bases; nucleotides not matched to a gene: 5. CDR3 length: 15 residues. CDR1 and CDR2 (germline): KGHSH, LQKENI.

The chain joins TRBV5-4 to TRBJ2-7; possible D gene TRBD1, 6 bases. The germline gives CDR1 SGHNT, CDR2 YYREEE (reference sequence). V dropped 4 bases and J dropped 2 bases, with 10 bases sitting between them. CDR3 length: 13 residues. The CDR3 loop reads CASSQGQPYEQYF. The CDR3 DNA sequence: TGTGCCAGCAGCCAAGGACAGCCCTACGAGCAGTACTTC. The entire variable domain, with the rest obtained from reference TRBV5-4 and TRBJ2-7, is as follows: ETGVTQSPTHLIKTRGQQVTLRCSSQSGHNTVSWYQQALGQGPQFIFQYYREEENGRGNFPPRFSGLQFPNYSSELNVNALELDDSALYLCASSQGQPYEQYFGPGTRLTVT.

This chain links TRBV5-1 with TRBJ2-3, with no clear D. The length of the CDR3 is 16 residues. CDR1 SGHRS and CDR2 YFSETQ come from the germline V gene. Trimming took off 0 bases at V and 2 bases at J, with 13 bases between the two ends. CDR3 DNA: TGCGCCAGCAGCTTGGGAAGTTTCCAGGACACAGATACGCAGTATTTT. Amino acids: CASSLGSFQDTDTQYF.

V and J are TRBV18 and TRBJ1-1; TRBD1 is a possible D gene (6 bases). The ends were cut back, 6 bases at V and 1 base at J, with 15 bases in the middle. The germline CDR1 and CDR2 sequences are KGHSH and LQKENI. CDR3 length equals 15 residues. CDR3 nucleotide sequence: TGTGCCAGCTCCCTTACTGACAGGTCGAACACTGAAGCTTTCTTT. Translated, it gives CASSLTDRSNTEAFF.

The chain employs TRBV7-2 and TRBJ2-2; D possibly corresponds to TRBD2 (6 bases). CDR3 length: 13 amino acids. Germline V gene lookup returns CDR1 SGHTA and CDR2 FQGNSA. V was pared by 5 bases and J by 6 bases, with 10 bases between. The DNA of the CDR3 is TGTGCCAGCAGCAAAAGGAGGGCCGGGGAGCTGTTTTTT. This encodes CASSKRRAGELFF.

The rearrangement links TRBV12-2 to TRBJ2-5; TRBD2, as called in the table, went unchecked against the DNA. TRBV12-2 is a pseudogene locus. This CDR3 spans 15 amino acids. The CDR3 region is CASRLVSGREETQYF. In DNA form, the CDR3 reads TGTGCAAGTCGCCTCGTTAGCGGGAGGGAAGAGACCCAGTACTTC.

CDR3 in amino acids: CASSPSRGQSYNSPLHF. DNA for the CDR3: TGTGCCAGCTCACCAAGCAGGGGGCAATCCTATAATTCACCCCTCCACTTT. The chain links TRBV18 to TRBJ1-6, with 8 bases fitting TRBD1. Germline assignment: CDR1 KGHSH and CDR2 LQKENI. This CDR3 has 17 residues. J gave up 1 base and V 2 bases, and 4 bases lay outside the gene matches. The full variable domain, its missing parts supplied by reference TRBV18 and TRBJ1-6, is NAGVMQNPRHLVRRRGQEARLRCSPMKGHSHVYWYRQLPEEGLKFMVYLQKENIIDESGMPKERFSAEFPKEGPSILRIQQVVRGDSAAYFCASSPSRGQSYNSPLHFGNGTRLTVT.

This sequence joins TRBV19 and TRBJ1-4; 8 nucleotides match TRBD1. The CDR3 is 16 amino acids. V shed 0 bases and J 2 bases; nucleotides not matched to a gene: 2. In germline, CDR1 is LNHDA, CDR2 SQIVND (reference sequence). CDR3 protein: CASSIETGATNEKLFF. In DNA, the CDR3 is TGTGCCAGTAGTATAGAGACAGGGGCTACTAATGAAAAACTGTTTTTT.

The rearrangement uses TRBV28 and TRBJ2-1; 9 bases map to TRBD2. Germline assignment: CDR1 MDHEN and CDR2 SYDVKM. The CDR3 consists of 16 residues. V dropped 2 bases and J dropped 7; count of bases not matched to a gene: 9. The CDR3, as DNA: TGTGCCAGCAGTTTAAGCTCGGCTAGCGGGAAGAATGAGCAGTTCTTC. Translation: CASSLSSASGKNEQFF.

The V call is TRBV9, the J call TRBJ1-4; tentatively, D is TRBD1 (6 bases). Germline lookup yields CDR1 SGDLS and CDR2 YYNGEE. This CDR3 has 15 residues. V was clipped by 4 bases and J by 0 bases, with 10 bases between them. The CDR3 sequence: CASSPRQATNEKLFF. CDR3 bases: TGTGCCAGCAGCCCCCGACAGGCAACTAATGAAAAACTGTTTTTT.

V usage is TRBV5-1 and J usage is TRBJ2-3; possibly TRBD2 for D (7 bases). Trimming cost V 6 bases and J 3 bases, with 17 bases left between them. This CDR3 is 15 amino acids long. The germline gives CDR1 SGHRS, CDR2 YFSETQ. This chain's CDR3 is CASKGGGGSTDTQYF. The CDR3 DNA is TGCGCCAGCAAAGGGGGGGGCGGGAGTACAGATACGCAGTATTTT.

The gene calls are TRBV4-1 and TRBJ2-1, with TRBD2 matching over 8 bases. The CDR3 is 20 residues long. Germline V gene data show CDR1 as MGHRA and CDR2 as YSYEKL. Trimming cost V 4 bases and J 5 bases; bases outside gene matches: 22. The CDR3 loop reads CASSLREIAGTISGHNEQFF. The CDR3 nucleotides are TGCGCCAGCAGCCTCAGGGAAATAGCGGGGACTATCTCGGGGCACAATGAGCAGTTCTTC.

V is TRBV7-2 and J is TRBJ2-2; 10 bases align to TRBD2. This CDR3 has 15 amino acids. Germline CDR1 and CDR2: SGHTA and FQGNSA. Unmatched junction bases numbered 4, after V lost 5 bases and J lost 4 bases. The CDR3 sequence: CASSEIAGGTGELFF. CDR3 sequence (DNA): TGTGCCAGCAGCGAAATAGCGGGGGGCACCGGGGAGCTGTTTTTT.

The chain couples TRBV28 to TRBJ2-1; 7 nucleotides match TRBD1. V gave up 6 bases and J gave up 8 bases; unmatched junction bases: 7. Germline lookup yields CDR1 MDHEN and CDR2 SYDVKM. CDR3 length equals 13 residues. CDR3 residues: CASRRGLLDEQFF. In nucleotides, the CDR3 is TGTGCCAGCAGAAGGGGGCTATTGGATGAGCAGTTCTTC.

The rearrangement joins TRBV20-1 to TRBJ2-3; a weak D match, TRBD1 (6 bases). The length of the CDR3 is 11 residues. V lost 4 bases and J lost 6, with 8 bases in between. Germline V gene data show CDR1 as DFQATT and CDR2 as SNEGSKA (reference sequence). The CDR3 protein is CSATGADTQYF. The CDR3 DNA follows: TGCAGTGCTACAGGGGCCGATACGCAGTATTTT.

Note on this clone: The conserved closing phenylalanine or tryptophan is absent in this CDR3, likely reflecting a read error. The chain carries TRBV11-2 and TRBJ1-2; possible D gene TRBD1, 6 bases. Germline V lookup: CDR1 SGHAT, CDR2 FQNNGV. V lost 4 bases and J lost 5, with 14 bases in between. The CDR3 has 14 residues. DNA of the CDR3: TGTGCCAGCAGCTCCTCAGGGGCCGCTTATGGCTACACCCTC. It yields the protein CASSSSGAAYGYTL.

The rearrangement uses TRBV9 and TRBJ1-1; D might be TRBD1 (6 bases). CDR3 length equals 17 residues. Germline V gene data show CDR1 as SGDLS and CDR2 as YYNGEE. V was clipped by 1 base and J by 1 base, with 17 bases between them. DNA for the CDR3: TGTGCCAGCAGCGTATCCAAACCGACAGGACCGAACACTGAAGCTTTCTTT. Translation: CASSVSKPTGPNTEAFF.

The chain carries TRBV6-1 and TRBJ2-3; 11 bases fit TRBD2. CDR3 length: 15 amino acids. Germline V gene data show CDR1 as MNHNS and CDR2 as SASEGT. The V segment lost 7 bases and the J segment 1 base; nucleotides outside the gene matches: 4. The DNA for the CDR3 is TGTGCCAGCACCGAACTAGCGGGGGGCACAGATACGCAGTATTTT. Translating it yields CASTELAGGTDTQYF.

J is TRBJ2-5 and V is TRBV5-4; D is unresolved. Trimming cost V 3 bases and J 1 base, with 13 bases left between them. The CDR3 covers 15 residues. Germline CDR1 and CDR2: SGHNT and YYREEE (reference sequence). Here the CDR3 DNA reads TGTGCCAGCAGCTCGAGAAATGCCCTCCAAGAGACCCAGTACTTC. Its translation: CASSSRNALQETQYF. The full variable domain, its missing parts supplied by reference TRBV5-4 and TRBJ2-5, is ETGVTQSPTHLIKTRGQQVTLRCSSQSGHNTVSWYQQALGQGPQFIFQYYREEENGRGNFPPRFSGLQFPNYSSELNVNALELDDSALYLCASSSRNALQETQYFGPGTRLLVL.

The chain couples TRBV19 to TRBJ2-5, with 8 bases aligning to TRBD1. Germline loops: CDR1 LNHDA, CDR2 SQIVND (reference sequence). The CDR3 spans 14 residues. J gave up 5 bases and V 5 bases, and 7 bases lay outside the gene matches. CDR3 sequence: CASSATGVIETQYF. Written as DNA, the CDR3 is TGTGCCAGTAGTGCGACAGGGGTAATCGAGACCCAGTACTTC. Full variable domain (missing parts from reference TRBV19 and TRBJ2-5): DGGITQSPKYLFRKEGQNVTLSCEQNLNHDAMYWYRQDPGQGLRLIYYSQIVNDFQKGDIAEGYSVSREKKESFPLTVTSAQKNPTAFYLCASSATGVIETQYFGPGTRLLVL.

This sequence joins TRBV7-2 and TRBJ1-2, with D unclear. The CDR3 has 12 residues. V was trimmed by 10 bases and J by 9 bases, leaving 18 bases between them. From germline, CDR1 is SGHTA and CDR2 FQGNSA. CDR3 bases: TGTGCCACCGAGACGGGAGGCAGGAGCTACACCTTC. The encoded protein is CATETGGRSYTF.

The V call is TRBV9, the J call TRBJ1-2; D is ambiguous. This CDR3 region has 15 residues. Germline V gene lookup returns CDR1 SGDLS and CDR2 YYNGEE. The ends were cut back, 2 bases at V and 1 base at J, with 12 bases in the middle. CDR3 DNA sequence: TGTGCCAGCAGCGTGGAGGGCGGGAGTAACTATGGCTACACCTTC. It codes for CASSVEGGSNYGYTF.

The rearrangement uses TRBV19 and TRBJ1-1; D not certain. Germline CDR1 reads LNHDA; CDR2 reads SQIVND (reference sequence). V was pared by 3 bases and J by 5 bases, with 19 bases between. The CDR3 is made up of 16 amino acids. This CDR3 is CASSINFGDSKTEAFF. CDR3 in DNA: TGTGCCAGTAGTATTAACTTCGGGGATTCGAAAACTGAAGCTTTCTTT.

The chain combines TRBV14 with TRBJ2-1; no clear D gene. The CDR3 covers 15 residues. With 4 bases removed from V and 0 bases from J, the gap between germline ends came to 10 bases. Germline-derived CDR1 and CDR2 are SGHDN and FVKESK. DNA of the CDR3: TGTGCCAGCAGCCCTAGATCGAGCTCCTACAATGAGCAGTTCTTC. This sequence encodes CASSPRSSSYNEQFF.

The J gene is TRBJ1-1, the V gene TRBV12-5; D remains unclear. The germline gives CDR1 LGHNT, CDR2 FRNRAP. This CDR3 is built from 15 residues. The germline V and J ends were trimmed by 3 bases and 6 bases, with 17 bases remaining between them. CDR3 loop: CASGFPSGEQSEAFF. The DNA for the CDR3 is TGTGCTAGTGGTTTCCCCAGTGGGGAGCAGTCTGAAGCTTTCTTT.

The V and J genes are TRBV15 and TRBJ1-1, with D uncertain. Germline V gene data show CDR1 as LNHNV and CDR2 as YYDKDF (reference sequence). The CDR3 is made up of 12 amino acids. V was shortened by 4 bases and J by 10 bases, with 13 bases between the two germline ends. The CDR3 DNA sequence: TGTGCCACCAGCAACTGGAGGGTGGGAGCTTTCTTT. This gives the protein CATSNWRVGAFF.